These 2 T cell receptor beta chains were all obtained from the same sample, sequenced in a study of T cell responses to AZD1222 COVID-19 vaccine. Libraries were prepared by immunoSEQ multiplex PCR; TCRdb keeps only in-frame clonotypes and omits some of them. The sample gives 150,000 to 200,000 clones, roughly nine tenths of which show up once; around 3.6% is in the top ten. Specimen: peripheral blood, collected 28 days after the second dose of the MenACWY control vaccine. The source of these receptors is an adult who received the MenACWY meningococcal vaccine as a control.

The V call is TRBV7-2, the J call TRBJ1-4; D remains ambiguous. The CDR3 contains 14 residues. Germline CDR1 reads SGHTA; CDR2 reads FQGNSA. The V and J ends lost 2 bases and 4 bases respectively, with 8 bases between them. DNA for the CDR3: TGTGCCAGCAGCTTAAGACGGTTTAATGAAAAACTGTTTTTT. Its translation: CASSLRRFNEKLFF.

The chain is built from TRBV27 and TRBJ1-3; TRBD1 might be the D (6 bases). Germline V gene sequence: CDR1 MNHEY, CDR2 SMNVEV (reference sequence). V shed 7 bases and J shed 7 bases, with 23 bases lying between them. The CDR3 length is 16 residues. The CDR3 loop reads CASNLQGYRRRNTIYF. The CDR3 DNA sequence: TGTGCCAGCAACCTACAGGGTTATAGGCGAAGGAACACCATATATTTT.